Listed below are T cell receptor beta chains from one sample, sequenced in a study of PD-L1 blockade in urothelial cancer. Generated by immunoSEQ multiplex PCR, the TCRdb table keeps only in-frame clones and is missing some. The table includes over 40,000 clones, roughly 85% detected once. This specimen was PBMCs, taken around atezolizumab (anti-PD-L1) treatment. The receptors come from a man in his 70s with urothelial cancer. CDR3s include the opening cysteine and the closing phenylalanine or tryptophan. A D gene is named only where the DNA matches it firmly. Rows give clone size only sometimes, using once, few, many, or a class for an expanded clone.

J | D | size | length | V | CDR3 | DNA
TRBJ2-5 | NA | once | 12 | TRBV5-1 | CASSEQQETQYF | TGCGCCAGCAGCGAACAGCAAGAGACCCAGTACTTC
TRBJ1-1 | NA | NA | 15 | TRBV5-1 | CASSPPRGLSTEAFF | TGCGCCAGCAGCCCGCCGCGGGGGCTAAGCACTGAAGCTTTCTTT
TRBJ2-5 | TRBD2 | NA | 16 | TRBV5-5 | CASSPEGSGRIETQYF | TGTGCCAGCAGCCCCGAGGGTAGCGGGAGGATAGAGACCCAGTACTTC
TRBJ2-7 | NA | NA | 14 | TRBV6-6 | CASKVTGGSYEQYF | TGTGCCAGCAAAGTAACCGGGGGCTCCTACGAGCAGTACTTC
TRBJ2-2 | TRBD2 | NA | 16 | TRBV18 | CASSAGLAGGTGELFF | TGTGCCAGCTCAGCGGGACTAGCGGGAGGAACCGGGGAGCTGTTTTTT
TRBJ2-2 | TRBD2 | NA | 15 | TRBV13 | CASSLASGATGELFF | TGTGCCAGCAGCTTAGCTAGCGGGGCGACCGGGGAGCTGTTTTTT
TRBJ1-3 | TRBD1 | NA | 17 | TRBV30 | CAWIPTTGVLSGNTIYF | TGTGCCTGGATCCCAACGACAGGGGTCCTCTCTGGAAACACCATATATTTT
TRBJ1-5 | NA | NA | 13 | TRBV19 | CASSILEGQPQHF | TGTGCCAGTAGTATATTGGAGGGGCAGCCCCAGCATTTT
TRBJ2-3 | TRBD2 | NA | 15 | TRBV5-8 | CASSGREPHTDTQYF | TGTGCCAGCAGCGGGCGGGAGCCACACACAGATACGCAGTATTTT
TRBJ2-3 | TRBD2 | once | 15 | TRBV5-1 | CASSLGGRSTDTQYF | TGCGCCAGCAGCTTGGGCGGGAGGAGCACAGATACGCAGTATTTT
TRBJ2-2 | NA | NA | 12 | TRBV7-2 | CASSFSPGELFF | TGTGCCAGCAGCTTCTCCCCCGGGGAGCTGTTTTTT
TRBJ2-1 | TRBD2 | NA | 16 | TRBV13 | CASSSASGRAYNEQFF | TGTGCCAGCAGCAGCGCTAGCGGGAGGGCCTACAATGAGCAGTTCTTC
TRBJ1-2 | NA | NA | 14 | TRBV7-9 | CASSLGTVNYGYTF | TGTGCCAGCAGCTTAGGGACAGTTAACTATGGCTACACCTTC
TRBJ1-2 | TRBD1 | NA | 14 | TRBV10-2 | CASRSTGELYGYTF | TGCGCCAGCAGATCGACAGGGGAACTATATGGCTACACCTTC
TRBJ2-1 | TRBD2 | NA | 19 | TRBV4-2 | CASSHTRTSGRAGSNEQFF | TGTGCCAGCAGCCATACGCGGACTAGCGGGAGGGCCGGTTCCAATGAGCAGTTCTTC
TRBJ1-4 | TRBD1 | NA | 15 | TRBV2 | CASNGQGFSEEKLFF | TGTGCCAGCAATGGACAGGGGTTTAGTGAGGAAAAACTGTTTTTT
TRBJ1-1 | NA | NA | 12 | TRBV2 | CASTTGYTEAFF | TGTGCCAGCACCACAGGATACACTGAAGCTTTCTTT
TRBJ2-3 | NA | NA | 14 | TRBV4-2 | CASSQDRRADTQYF | TGTGCCAGCAGCCAAGATAGGCGGGCAGATACGCAGTATTTT
TRBJ1-3 | NA | NA | 15 | TRBV15 | CATSRDRGSGNTIYF | TGTGCCACCAGCAGAGATAGGGGGTCTGGAAACACCATATATTTT
TRBJ2-5 | NA | NA | 13 | TRBV7-3 | CASSLTRQETQYF | TGTGCCAGCAGCTTAACCAGGCAAGAGACCCAGTACTTC
TRBJ2-3 | NA | NA | 15 | TRBV18 | CASSQRTGWTDTQYF | TGTGCCAGCTCACAGCGCACGGGTTGGACAGATACGCAGTATTTT
TRBJ2-2 | NA | NA | 13 | TRBV5-1 | CASSTQGTGELFF | TGCGCCAGCAGCACACAGGGTACCGGGGAGCTGTTTTTT
TRBJ2-2 | NA | NA | 14 | TRBV6-5 | CASRPGLNTGELFF | TGTGCCAGCAGGCCGGGACTTAACACCGGGGAGCTGTTTTTT
TRBJ2-5 | NA | NA | 11 | TRBV20-1 | CSARTAETQYF | TGCAGTGCTAGGACAGCCGAGACCCAGTACTTC
TRBJ2-7 | NA | NA | 15 | TRBV19 | CASSIAGSYSYEQYF | TGTGCCAGTAGTATAGCGGGGTCCTACTCCTACGAGCAGTACTTC
TRBJ1-5 | NA | NA | 14 | TRBV6-1 | CASSAGGVSQPQHF | TGTGCCAGCAGCGCCGGGGGGGTGAGTCAGCCCCAGCATTTT
TRBJ1-1 | NA | NA | 12 | TRBV30 | CAWSLTTSGAFF | TGTGCCTGGAGTCTTACCACTTCAGGAGCTTTCTTT
TRBJ1-1 | NA | NA | 12 | TRBV5-5 | CASSLEGVEAFF | TGTGCCAGCAGCTTGGAGGGAGTTGAAGCTTTCTTT
TRBJ2-1 | NA | NA | 15 | TRBV28 | CASSPLGGSYNEQFF | TGTGCCAGCAGCCCCCTCGGAGGGTCCTACAATGAGCAGTTCTTC
TRBJ2-2 | NA | medium-sized | 14 | TRBV19 | CASSNPTNTGELFF | TGTGCCAGTAGTAACCCCACAAACACCGGGGAGCTGTTTTTT
TRBJ1-4 | NA | NA | 15 | TRBV25-1 | CASSEYKGGHEKLFF | TGTGCCAGCAGTGAATATAAGGGCGGGCATGAAAAACTGTTTTTT
TRBJ1-2 | TRBD1 | once | 15 | TRBV5-4 | CASSNNRGANYGYTF | TGTGCCAGCAGCAACAACAGGGGAGCTAACTATGGCTACACCTTC
TRBJ2-7 | TRBD1 | NA | 14 | TRBV27 | CASSLGQGEREQYF | TGTGCCAGCAGTTTGGGACAGGGTGAGCGGGAGCAGTACTTC
TRBJ1-4 | NA | NA | 14 | TRBV5-1 | CASRLQGTSEKLFF | TGCGCCAGCAGGCTCCAGGGTACCAGTGAAAAACTGTTTTTT
TRBJ2-7 | TRBD1 | once | 18 | TRBV2 | CASSVGQGFSTEYYEQYF | TGTGCCAGCAGTGTGGGACAGGGATTTAGTACTGAATACTACGAGCAGTACTTC
TRBJ2-2 | TRBD1 | NA | 15 | TRBV2 | CASSRQGATTGELFF | TGTGCCAGCAGTAGACAGGGGGCGACCACCGGGGAGCTGTTTTTT
TRBJ2-1 | TRBD2 | NA | 14 | TRBV4-2 | CASRQRGAYNEQFF | TGTGCCAGCAGGCAGCGGGGAGCCTACAATGAGCAGTTCTTC
TRBJ2-3 | TRBD2 | once | 17 | TRBV7-2 | CASSFTALAGGTNTQYF | TGTGCCAGCAGCTTTACTGCACTAGCGGGGGGCACGAATACGCAGTATTTT
TRBJ2-5 | TRBD2 | NA | 17 | TRBV18 | CASSPGLVAGGQETQYF | TGTGCCAGCTCACCAGGGCTGGTAGCGGGAGGCCAAGAGACCCAGTACTTC
TRBJ2-1 | NA | NA | 14 | TRBV28 | CASGLRDGYNEQFF | TGTGCCAGCGGACTAAGGGACGGGTACAATGAGCAGTTCTTC
TRBJ2-2 | TRBD1 | NA | 16 | TRBV30 | CAWSVEQGTNTGELFF | TGTGCCTGGAGTGTAGAACAGGGGACCAACACCGGGGAGCTGTTTTTT
TRBJ2-7 | TRBD1 | NA | 13 | TRBV29-1 | CSAGQGGFHEQYF | TGCAGCGCGGGACAGGGGGGCTTCCACGAGCAGTACTTC
TRBJ1-1 | NA | NA | 16 | TRBV4-2 | CASSQDSGTWNTEAFF | TGTGCCAGCAGCCAAGACTCGGGAACATGGAACACTGAAGCTTTCTTT
TRBJ2-2 | NA | few | 15 | TRBV5-4 | CASSLRQTATGELFF | TGTGCCAGCAGCCTACGACAGACGGCCACCGGGGAGCTGTTTTTT
TRBJ2-1 | TRBD2 | few | 18 | TRBV11-2 | CASSLAASGRYSSNEQFF | TGTGCCAGCAGCTTAGCGGCTAGCGGGAGGTATAGTAGTAATGAGCAGTTCTTC
TRBJ2-1 | TRBD2 | NA | 15 | TRBV19 | CASSIGTSGSDEQFF | TGTGCCAGTAGTATTGGGACTAGCGGGAGCGATGAGCAGTTCTTC
TRBJ1-1 | TRBD1 | NA | 13 | TRBV6-1 | CAIPGQGGYEAFF | TGTGCCATTCCGGGACAGGGGGGCTACGAAGCTTTCTTT
TRBJ1-2 | TRBD1 | once | 15 | TRBV6-1 | CASRDDDRGQHGYTF | TGTGCCAGCAGAGACGACGACAGGGGGCAACATGGCTACACCTTC
TRBJ2-2 | TRBD2 | once | 16 | TRBV9 | CASSVVGLAASGELFF | TGTGCCAGCAGCGTAGTGGGACTAGCGGCGTCCGGGGAGCTGTTTTTT
TRBJ1-2 | TRBD1 | NA | 13 | TRBV6-1 | CASSQGANYGYTF | TGTGCCAGCAGCCAGGGGGCTAACTATGGCTACACCTTC
TRBJ1-1 | TRBD1 | once | 14 | TRBV27 | CASSLVGTGSRAFF | TGTGCCAGCAGTTTAGTAGGGACAGGGTCACGAGCTTTCTTT
TRBJ1-2 | TRBD1 | few | 13 | TRBV10-3 | CAIRPGGPYGYTF | TGTGCCATCAGGCCAGGGGGTCCCTATGGCTACACCTTC
TRBJ2-7 | NA | NA | 14 | TRBV6-5 | CASSYESSENEQYF | TGTGCCAGCAGTTACGAGTCTAGCGAGAACGAGCAGTACTTC
TRBJ2-2 | TRBD2 | NA | 16 | TRBV5-4 | CASSSGLARNTGELFF | TGTGCCAGCAGCTCCGGACTAGCGAGGAACACCGGGGAGCTGTTTTTT
TRBJ2-3 | TRBD1 | NA | 14 | TRBV6-5 | CASMRDRGSDTQYF | TGTGCCAGCATGCGGGACAGGGGGTCAGATACGCAGTATTTT